This T cell receptor (beta chain) appears in the sequencing data of a study of blood T cell repertoires in COVID-19. Here immunoSEQ multiplex PCR was the method, and the copy in TCRdb shows in-frame clones only, minus some. Here the sample spans 150,000 to 200,000 clones, approximately 79% being singletons. The sequence was collected from a woman older than 75 with acute or convalescent COVID-19. Specimen: peripheral blood.

CDR3 sequence reads: CSVEGSRDSQAGELFF. The CDR3 DNA reads as TGCAGCGTTGAAGGTTCAAGGGACAGCCAGGCCGGGGAGCTGTTTTTT. V and J are TRBV29-1 and TRBJ2-2; 7 bases are a match to TRBD1. The CDR3 covers 16 residues. Per germline, CDR1 SQVTM and CDR2 ANQGSEA. Trimming removed 1 base from V and 6 bases from J; junction bases left unmatched: 11.